This T cell receptor beta chain originates from a study of control samples from healthy donors and cancer patients. The assay was immunoSEQ multiplex PCR, and TCRdb's table has in-frame clones only and misses some. This table holds approximately 170,000 clones, roughly 89% found once. Sample: blood. The TCR was taken from a woman aged 50 to 60 in good health.

The CDR3 spells CASSPPNRRTFPYNEQFF. CDR3 nucleotides: TGTGCCAGCTCACCACCGAACAGAAGGACCTTTCCTTACAATGAGCAGTTCTTC. The J gene is TRBJ2-1, the V gene TRBV18; D unresolved. The CDR3 loop spans 18 amino acids. Germline V gene data show CDR1 as KGHSH and CDR2 as LQKENI. V lost 0 bases, J lost 4 bases, and 19 bases lay in between.